This T cell receptor (beta chain) is drawn from a study of cytomegalovirus exposure and HLA in healthy donors. Turning to this clone: One end of the junction does not line up with germline, which may come from a read error.

CDR3 length: 13 amino acids. CDR1 and CDR2 from the germline V gene are LNHDA and SQIVND (reference sequence). PCR amplification relied on 60 Vbeta primers (plus 13 Jbeta primers). Profiled with immunoSEQ multiplex PCR; TCRdb holds only in-frame clones, not every one. The sample holds 140,000 to 150,000 clones, about 10% seen once. The receptor comes from a man between 45 and 60 years old in good health and CMV-seronegative. The chain links TRBV19 to TRBJ1-2; D might be TRBD1 (6 bases). Sequencing was done on a sample of PBMCs. CDR3 coding DNA: TGTGCCAGTAGTTATGGACAGCTCTATGGCTGCACCTTC. Protein: CASSYGQLYGCTF.